Shown below are 10 T cell receptor beta chains from a single sample sequenced in a study of beta chain features in type 1 diabetes. Expressed TCRB transcripts got sequenced, as all isolated RNA was reverse transcribed. This table comes from immunoSEQ multiplex PCR, and its TCRdb copy is limited to in-frame clones, with some not included. Counted here are over 150,000 clones, roughly an eighth occurring once; the ten biggest clones make up 0.55% to 0.8%. Material for sequencing was central memory CD4+ T cells from blood. These receptors came from a woman under 30 in good health.

V is TRBV28 and J is TRBJ1-5; tentative D call: TRBD1 (5 bases). Between the trimmed V and J ends, which lost 2 bases and 6 bases, there was a span of 14 bases. Germline values: CDR1 MDHEN, CDR2 SYDVKM. This CDR3 comprises 15 residues. CDR3 region: CASSLKGVWVQPQHF. In DNA, the CDR3 is TGTGCCAGCAGTTTAAAAGGGGTGTGGGTTCAGCCCCAGCATTTT.

J is TRBJ2-3 and V is TRBV12-5, with 9 bases aligning to TRBD1. The junction had 5 bases not matched to a gene; V was cut back by 10 bases and J by 3 bases. CDR1 LGHNT and CDR2 FRNRAP come from the germline V gene. This CDR3 is 13 amino acids long. The CDR3 region has the DNA TGTGCTACGGGACAGGGAGGGACAGATACGCAGTATTTT. Its translation: CATGQGGTDTQYF.

V and J are TRBV6-5 and TRBJ2-7; possible D gene TRBD2, 5 bases. The CDR3 runs to 15 residues. The V end was cut by 2 bases, the J end by 2 bases, with 13 bases between. The germline gives CDR1 MNHEY, CDR2 SVGAGI. The CDR3 DNA reads TGTGCCAGCAGTTACGCCGTGCACGGGACCTACGAGCAGTACTTC. Protein product: CASSYAVHGTYEQYF.

This clone has just a few counts. The rearrangement links TRBV28 to TRBJ1-3; perhaps TRBD1 as D (6 bases). Germline assignment: CDR1 MDHEN and CDR2 SYDVKM. This CDR3 contains 14 residues. Trimming cost V 6 bases and J 4 bases, with 13 bases left between them. The CDR3 sequence: CASREGTGGNTIYF. Here the CDR3 DNA reads TGTGCCAGCAGGGAAGGTACAGGGGGAAACACCATATATTTT.

In its sample, this clone was seen a few times. The V gene is TRBV4-3, the J gene TRBJ2-1; 7 nucleotides agree with TRBD2. The germline CDR1 and CDR2 sequences are LGHNA and YSLEER. The CDR3 is made up of 16 amino acids. J gave up 1 base and V 4 bases, and 7 bases lay outside the gene matches. This chain's CDR3 is CASSRLLAASYNEQFF. The CDR3 coding sequence is TGCGCCAGCAGCCGCCTTCTAGCGGCTTCCTACAATGAGCAGTTCTTC.

The CDR3 reads CASSQRGRGDTQYF. CDR3 nucleotide sequence: TGTGCCAGCAGCCAAAGGGGGCGAGGAGATACGCAGTATTTT. V is TRBV7-8 and J is TRBJ2-3; 7 positions match TRBD1. This CDR3 has 14 amino acids. Trimming took 5 bases from V and 5 from J; bases not matched to a gene: 7. Germline CDR1 reads SGHVS; CDR2 reads FQNEAQ.

The gene calls are TRBV23-1 and TRBJ2-1, with unresolved D. TRBV23-1 is an ORF; its function is uncertain. There are 14 residues in the CDR3. The V end was cut by 3 bases, the J end by 3 bases, with 9 bases between. CDR3 bases: TGCGCCAGCAGTCATGTAGCAGACTACAATGAGCAGTTCTTC. It is translated as CASSHVADYNEQFF.

This clone occurred a few times. The chain has TRBV18 and TRBJ2-7; TRBD1 agrees at 10 bases. The CDR3 loop spans 14 amino acids. The V segment lost 3 bases and the J segment 6 bases; nucleotides outside the gene matches: 5. CDR1 is KGHSH and CDR2 is LQKENI in the germline V gene. CDR3 in amino acids: CASSPGQGLSEQYF. The DNA for the CDR3 is TGTGCCAGCTCACCGGGACAGGGGTTGAGCGAGCAGTACTTC. Using reference TRBV18 and TRBJ2-7 for the parts outside the CDR3, the full variable domain is NAGVMQNPRHLVRRRGQEARLRCSPMKGHSHVYWYRQLPEEGLKFMVYLQKENIIDESGMPKERFSAEFPKEGPSILRIQQVVRGDSAAYFCASSPGQGLSEQYFGPGTRLTVT.

This clone showed up just a few times. The chain employs TRBV29-1 and TRBJ2-7; 7 bases agree with TRBD1. The CDR3 spans 14 residues. With 7 bases clipped from V and 5 bases from J, the junction kept 14 bases outside the gene matches. Per germline, CDR1 SQVTM and CDR2 ANQGSEA. The CDR3 spells CSAKGQALANEQYF. As DNA, the CDR3 is TGCAGCGCCAAAGGACAGGCGCTGGCCAACGAGCAGTACTTC.

This clone was seen a handful of times. The V gene is TRBV30, the J gene TRBJ2-3; 8 nucleotides match TRBD1. The V gene's germline CDR1 is GTSNPN and CDR2 SVGIG (reference sequence). The CDR3 sequence is 13 residues long. V lost 2 bases to trimming and J lost 4 bases; unmatched junction nucleotides: 2. CDR3 coding DNA: TGTGCCTGGAGTCAGACAGGGGCAGATACGCAGTATTTT. Translation gives CAWSQTGADTQYF.